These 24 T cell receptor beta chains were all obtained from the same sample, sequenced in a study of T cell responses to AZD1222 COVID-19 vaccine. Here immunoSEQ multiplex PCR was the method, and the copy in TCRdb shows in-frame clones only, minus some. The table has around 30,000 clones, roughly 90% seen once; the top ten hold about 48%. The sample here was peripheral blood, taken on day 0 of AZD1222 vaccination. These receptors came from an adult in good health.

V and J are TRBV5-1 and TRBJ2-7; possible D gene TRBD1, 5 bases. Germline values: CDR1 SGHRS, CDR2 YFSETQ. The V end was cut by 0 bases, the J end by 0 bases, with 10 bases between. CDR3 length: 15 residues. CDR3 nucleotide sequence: TGCGCCAGCAGCTTGGCCAGGGATCGCTCCTACGAGCAGTACTTC. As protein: CASSLARDRSYEQYF.

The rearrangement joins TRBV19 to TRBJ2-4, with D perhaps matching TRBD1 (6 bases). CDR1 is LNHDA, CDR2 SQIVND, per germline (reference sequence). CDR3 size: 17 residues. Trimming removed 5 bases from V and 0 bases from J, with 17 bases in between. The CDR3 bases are TGTGCCAGTAGTCCAGAGACAGGAACTCTAGCCAAAAACATTCAGTACTTC. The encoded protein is CASSPETGTLAKNIQYF.

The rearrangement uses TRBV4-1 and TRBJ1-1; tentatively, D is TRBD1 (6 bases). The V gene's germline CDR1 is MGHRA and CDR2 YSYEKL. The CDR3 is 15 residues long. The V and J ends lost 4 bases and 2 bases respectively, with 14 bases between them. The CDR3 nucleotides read TGCGCCAGCAGCCCAGACGGACAGACAAACACTGAAGCTTTCTTT. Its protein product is CASSPDGQTNTEAFF.

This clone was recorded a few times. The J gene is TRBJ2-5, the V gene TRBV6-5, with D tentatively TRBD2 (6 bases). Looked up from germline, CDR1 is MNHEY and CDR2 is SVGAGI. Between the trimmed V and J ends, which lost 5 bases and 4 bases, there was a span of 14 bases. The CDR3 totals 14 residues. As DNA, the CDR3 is TGTGCCAGCAGTCAGACCCAGGGAGGAGAGACCCAGTACTTC. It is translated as CASSQTQGGETQYF.

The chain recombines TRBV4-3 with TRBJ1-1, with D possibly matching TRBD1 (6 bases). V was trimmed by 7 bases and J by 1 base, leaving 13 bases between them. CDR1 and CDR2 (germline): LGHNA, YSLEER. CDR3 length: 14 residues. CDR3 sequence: CASNLVQGNTEAFF. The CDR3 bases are TGCGCCAGCAACCTAGTACAGGGGAACACTGAAGCTTTCTTT.

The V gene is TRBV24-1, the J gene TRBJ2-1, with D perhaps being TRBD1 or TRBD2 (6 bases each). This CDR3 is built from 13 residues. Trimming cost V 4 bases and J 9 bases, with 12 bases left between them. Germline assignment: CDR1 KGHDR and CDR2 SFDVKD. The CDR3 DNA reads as TGTGCCACCAGTGACCCACAGGGAGGTGAGCAGTTCTTC. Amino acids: CATSDPQGGEQFF.

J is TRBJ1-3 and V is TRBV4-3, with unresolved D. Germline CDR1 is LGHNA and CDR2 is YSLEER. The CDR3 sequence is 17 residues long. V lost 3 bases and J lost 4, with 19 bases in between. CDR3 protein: CASSQGRTVRAGNTIYF. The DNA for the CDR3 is TGCGCCAGCAGCCAGGGGAGGACGGTGAGGGCGGGAAACACCATATATTTT.

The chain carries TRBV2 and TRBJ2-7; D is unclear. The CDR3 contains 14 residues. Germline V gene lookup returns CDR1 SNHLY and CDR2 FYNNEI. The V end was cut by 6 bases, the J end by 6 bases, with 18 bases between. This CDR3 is CASREREASAEQYF. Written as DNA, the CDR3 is TGTGCCAGCAGAGAAAGGGAAGCAAGCGCCGAGCAGTACTTC.

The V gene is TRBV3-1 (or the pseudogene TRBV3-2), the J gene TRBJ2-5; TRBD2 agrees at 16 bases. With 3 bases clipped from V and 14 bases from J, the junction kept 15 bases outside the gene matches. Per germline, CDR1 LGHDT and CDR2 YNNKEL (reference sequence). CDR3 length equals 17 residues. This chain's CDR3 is CASSHPITGTSGGVGYF. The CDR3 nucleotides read TGTGCCAGCAGCCACCCTATTACCGGGACTAGCGGGGGGGTCGGATACTTC.

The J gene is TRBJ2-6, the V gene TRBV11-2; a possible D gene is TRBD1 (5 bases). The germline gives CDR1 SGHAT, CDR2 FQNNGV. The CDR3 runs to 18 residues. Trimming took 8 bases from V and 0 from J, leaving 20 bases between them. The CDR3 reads CASGSRPQGFSGANVLTF. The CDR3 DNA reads TGTGCCAGCGGATCCCGCCCTCAGGGCTTCTCTGGGGCCAACGTCCTGACTTTC.

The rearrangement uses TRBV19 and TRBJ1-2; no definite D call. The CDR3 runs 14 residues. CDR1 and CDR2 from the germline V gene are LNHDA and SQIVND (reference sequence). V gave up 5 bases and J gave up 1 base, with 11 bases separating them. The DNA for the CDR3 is TGTGCCAGTAGTGTATCCGTCAGTAACTATGGCTACACCTTC. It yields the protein CASSVSVSNYGYTF.

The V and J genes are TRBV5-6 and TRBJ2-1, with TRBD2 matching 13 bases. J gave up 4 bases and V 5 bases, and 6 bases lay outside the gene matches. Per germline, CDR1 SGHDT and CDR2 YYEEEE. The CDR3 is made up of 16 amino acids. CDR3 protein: CASSGTSGATYNEQFF. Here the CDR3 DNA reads TGTGCCAGCAGTGGGACTAGCGGGGCGACATACAATGAGCAGTTCTTC.

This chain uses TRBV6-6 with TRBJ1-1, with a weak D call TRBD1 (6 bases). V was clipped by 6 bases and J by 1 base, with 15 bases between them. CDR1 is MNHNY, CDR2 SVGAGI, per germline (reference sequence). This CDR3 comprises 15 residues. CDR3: CASRTLRTENTEAFF. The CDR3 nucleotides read TGTGCCAGCAGGACCCTCAGGACAGAGAACACTGAAGCTTTCTTT.

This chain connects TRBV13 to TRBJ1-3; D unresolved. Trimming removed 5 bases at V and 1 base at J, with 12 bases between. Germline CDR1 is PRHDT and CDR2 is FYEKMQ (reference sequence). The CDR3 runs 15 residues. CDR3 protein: CASSPSPASGNTIYF. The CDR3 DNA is TGTGCCAGCAGCCCTTCCCCCGCTTCTGGAAACACCATATATTTT.

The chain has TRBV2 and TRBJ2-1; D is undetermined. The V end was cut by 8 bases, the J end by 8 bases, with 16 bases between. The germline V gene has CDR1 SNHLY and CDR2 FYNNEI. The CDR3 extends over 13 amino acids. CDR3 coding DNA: TGTGCCAGCTTGGACGGTTCAATCGATGAGCAGTTCTTC. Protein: CASLDGSIDEQFF.

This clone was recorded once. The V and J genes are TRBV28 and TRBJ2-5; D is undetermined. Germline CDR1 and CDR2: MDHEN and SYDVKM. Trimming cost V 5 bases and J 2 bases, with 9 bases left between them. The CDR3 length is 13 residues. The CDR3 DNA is TGTGCCAGCAGTCGGCAGTTTCAAGAGACCCAGTACTTC. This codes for CASSRQFQETQYF.

CDR3 nucleotide sequence: TGTGCCAGCAGTATTGACAGGGGGCCTAACTATGGCTACACCTTC. This codes for CASSIDRGPNYGYTF. The chain has TRBV6-2 or TRBV6-3 and TRBJ1-2; 10 bases match TRBD1. Trimming removed 5 bases from V and 0 bases from J; junction bases left unmatched: 3. Germline V gene data show CDR1 as MNHEY and CDR2 as SVGEGT. This CDR3 spans 15 amino acids.

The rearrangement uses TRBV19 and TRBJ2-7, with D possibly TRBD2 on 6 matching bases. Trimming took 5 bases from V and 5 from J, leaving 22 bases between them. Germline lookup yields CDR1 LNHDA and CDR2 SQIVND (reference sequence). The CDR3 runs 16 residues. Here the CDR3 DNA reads TGTGCCAGTAGTGATGGGGCGGGACGCCTGTTCGACGAGCAGTACTTC. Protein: CASSDGAGRLFDEQYF.

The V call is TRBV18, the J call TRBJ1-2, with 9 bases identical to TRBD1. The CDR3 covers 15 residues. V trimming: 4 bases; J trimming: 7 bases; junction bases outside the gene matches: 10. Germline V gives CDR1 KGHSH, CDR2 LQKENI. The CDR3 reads CASSQLQGAQSGYTF. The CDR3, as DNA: TGTGCCAGCTCACAACTACAGGGGGCGCAATCTGGCTACACCTTC.

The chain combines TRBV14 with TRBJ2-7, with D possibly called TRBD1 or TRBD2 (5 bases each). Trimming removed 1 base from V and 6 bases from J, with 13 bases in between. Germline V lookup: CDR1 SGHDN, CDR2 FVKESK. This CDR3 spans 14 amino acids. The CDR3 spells CASSQVYGASEQYF. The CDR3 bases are TGTGCCAGCAGCCAAGTCTACGGGGCTTCCGAGCAGTACTTC.

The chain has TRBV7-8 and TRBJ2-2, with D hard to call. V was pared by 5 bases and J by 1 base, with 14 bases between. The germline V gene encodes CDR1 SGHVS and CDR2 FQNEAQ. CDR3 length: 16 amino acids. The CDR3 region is CASSPSSRGNTGELFF. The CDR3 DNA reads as TGTGCCAGCAGCCCCTCCTCGCGAGGGAACACCGGGGAGCTGTTTTTT.

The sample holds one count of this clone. The CDR3 region is CASSMTRSSGGYNEQFF. The CDR3 DNA is TGTGCCAGCAGCATGACGAGATCTAGCGGGGGTTACAATGAGCAGTTCTTC. This chain joins TRBV7-2 and TRBJ2-1, with 10 bases matching TRBD2. With V trimmed by 5 bases and J by 4 bases, 11 bases remained unmatched. The CDR3 sequence is 17 residues long. CDR1 and CDR2 (germline): SGHTA, FQGNSA.

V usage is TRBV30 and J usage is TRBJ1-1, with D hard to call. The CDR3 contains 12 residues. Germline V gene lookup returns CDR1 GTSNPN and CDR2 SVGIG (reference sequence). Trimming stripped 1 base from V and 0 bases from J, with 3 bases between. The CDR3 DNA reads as TGTGCCTGGAGTGCGGTGAACACTGAAGCTTTCTTT. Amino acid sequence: CAWSAVNTEAFF.

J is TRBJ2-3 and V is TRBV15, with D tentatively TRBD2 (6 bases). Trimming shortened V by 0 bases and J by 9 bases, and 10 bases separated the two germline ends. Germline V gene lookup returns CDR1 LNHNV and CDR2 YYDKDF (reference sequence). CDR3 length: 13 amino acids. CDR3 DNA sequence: TGTGCCACCAGCAGAGATCTTCGGGGGACGCAGTATTTT. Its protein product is CATSRDLRGTQYF.